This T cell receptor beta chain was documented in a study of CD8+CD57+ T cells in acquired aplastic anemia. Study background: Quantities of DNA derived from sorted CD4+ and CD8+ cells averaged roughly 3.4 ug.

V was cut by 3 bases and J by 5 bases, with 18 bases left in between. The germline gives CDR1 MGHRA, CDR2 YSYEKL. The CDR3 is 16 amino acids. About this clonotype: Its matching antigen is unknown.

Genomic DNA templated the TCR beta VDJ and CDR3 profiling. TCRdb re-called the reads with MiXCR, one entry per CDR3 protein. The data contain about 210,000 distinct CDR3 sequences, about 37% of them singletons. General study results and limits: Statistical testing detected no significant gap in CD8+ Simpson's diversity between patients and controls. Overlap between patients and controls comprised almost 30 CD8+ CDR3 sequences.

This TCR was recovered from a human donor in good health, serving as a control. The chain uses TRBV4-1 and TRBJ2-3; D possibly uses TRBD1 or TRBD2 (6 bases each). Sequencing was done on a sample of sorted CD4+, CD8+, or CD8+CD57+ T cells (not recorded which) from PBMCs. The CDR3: CASSQGDFWGLDTQYF. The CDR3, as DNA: TGCGCCAGCAGCCAGGGGGACTTCTGGGGGCTAGATACGCAGTATTTT.